This T cell receptor (beta chain) is drawn from a study of identical twins. The CDR3 loop spans 15 amino acids. Looked up from germline, CDR1 is MNHEY and CDR2 is SMNVEV (reference sequence). Germline trimming cut 6 bases from V and 5 bases from J; bases unmatched to any gene: 7. TCRdb redid the calling of the 5' RACE reads with MiXCR, one entry per CDR3 protein. The data show about 690,000 distinct CDR3 sequences, approximately 6% seen once. What was sequenced was naive T cells sorted from blood. This sequence was found in a man in his late teens or twenties in good health. The chain has TRBV27 and TRBJ2-3, with 11 bases identical to TRBD2. This chain's CDR3 is CASRVAGGPLDTQYF. CDR3 nucleotides: TGTGCCAGCAGGGTAGCGGGAGGGCCCCTAGATACGCAGTATTTT.